This TCR beta chain originates from a study of shared clonotypes between healthy human individuals (dated by TCRdb to about 2020). At the level of the whole study: A few men and a couple of women, aged 18 to 49 years, made up the cohort. Per donor, three plates each were used for CD4 naive and CD4 memory, two for CD8 naive, and one for CD8 memory. To estimate repertoire size and how much clonotypes are shared between individuals, the study performed deep sequencing of blood TCR repertoires from a handful of healthy adults. To increase sequencing depth and limit assay-specific biases, TCR repertoire library preparation and sequencing were carried out by different laboratories using diverse techniques. Per donor, leukapheresis produced somewhere between about 0.94 and 9.5 billion PBMCs.

TCR CDR3 regions were amplified from genomic DNA by multiplex PCR using the deep immunoSEQ assay. For each cell subset, the extracted genomic DNA was distributed evenly across all wells of several immunoSEQ 96-well plates, and each plate served as one replicate. Each replicate PCR for sorted subsets received about 220 ng genomic DNA, equal to roughly 30,000 T cell genomes. Purified libraries were measured with a Qubit 3.0 fluorometer, size-checked on a Bioanalyzer 2100, and measured again with the KAPA Library Quantification kit. Each immunoSEQ 96-well plate was sequenced on its own single-read 150-cycle Illumina NextSeq 550 flow cell. Turning to the authors' computational methods: Because only junctional sequences without quality scores were contained in the immunoSEQ output, filtering matching that applied to full-length reads could not be performed. To assign V/J genes and CDR3, sequences were annotated against IMGT germline references using PyIR, a Python wrapper for IgBLAST v1.9. Reads with weak V/J assignments (E-value above 1e-6), missing CDR3, stop codons, out-of-frame junctions, or ambiguous translated residues were removed. V3J clonotypes were defined as sequences sharing the same inferred V gene, J gene, and CDR3 amino acid sequence. Percentage overlap between repertoires was computed as shared unique clonotypes divided by the size of the smaller repertoire. Three approaches were used to assess repertoire richness: RTK rarefaction, the Chao1 estimator, and Recon v2.1 estimates of unobserved clonotypes. Generation probabilities for all TCRbeta clonotypes obtained by the gDNA method from a handful of donors were computed using OLGA. TCRdb's version of the immuneACCESS table is confined to in-frame rearrangements and falls short of the full clone set. An unresolved V gene accounts for under half of the shortfall where checked; the remainder is of unknown origin. That table furnishes V, J and clone size, whereas the DNA furnished D and trimming. The sample table shows roughly 2.5 million clones, and roughly 92% are seen once. Clones ranked in the top ten supply 0.13% to 0.15% of the sample.

Counted from cysteine to phenylalanine, this CDR3 has 15 amino acids. Only CDR3 DNA remains: 45 bases, in frame from the first base. CDR1 and CDR2 (SSHAT, FNYEAQ) derive from the germline V gene (reference sequence). With regard to this clone: Its antigen specificity is not known. An end of the junction does not agree with germline; a read error may underlie this. The same CDR3 is also encoded by other DNA sequences in this sample.

The donors were healthy, HIV-negative adults with no recently reported acute infections or vaccinations. Only Caucasian adults living in Nashville, Tennessee, USA were represented among the donors. Magnetic negative selection was used to enrich CD4+ T cells, after which naive cells were positively selected on CD45RA and the negative fraction became the memory subset. After blood collection by leukapheresis, PBMCs were isolated using Ficoll-Histopaque density gradient centrifugation and then cryopreserved in the vapor phase of liquid nitrogen. Analytical flow cytometry was used to check the purity and quantity of each magnetically sorted T cell population. Genomic DNA was isolated from every sorted fraction and measured by UV absorbance on a Nanodrop 2000c. What the authors observed across the whole study: Naive subsets generally had larger estimated clonotype richness than memory subsets. Sampling was restricted to blood, and TCR repertoires in tissues likely differ from the TCR repertoires found in blood. Sharing across a few donors was observed for roughly 5.4% of naive CD4, over 3% of naive CD8, 2.3% of memory CD4, and around 0.44% of memory CD8 clonotypes. Pairwise subsampling indicated that sequencing depth was expected to affect the degree of clonotype sharing among donors. Higher generation probabilities were observed for clonotypes shared by all four sorted-subset donors than for non-shared clonotypes. Incomplete sequencing was indicated by rarefaction of sorted-subset datasets, despite the large sequencing depth. The genetic and exposure-history diversity represented was limited by the small number of donors.

The sample taken for sequencing was naive CD4+ T cells sorted from blood. This specimen's cell subset or site label, interpreted: CD45RA+ positively selected. This chain joins TRBV7-7 to TRBJ2-5, with 11 central nucleotides matching TRBD1. This receptor was taken from a man younger than 35 in good health. The CDR3 region: CASSLGTGGGETQYF. The DNA is as follows: TGTGCTAGCAGCTTAGGGACAGGGGGAGGAGAGACCCAGTACTTC.